This T cell receptor (beta chain) was retrieved from a study of blood T cell repertoires in COVID-19. The repertoire was sequenced with immunoSEQ multiplex PCR; TCRdb's copy has only in-frame clones and lacks some. The table records 150,000 to 200,000 clones, 86% of them present only once. Germline CDR1 and CDR2: SGHVS and FQNEAQ. The CDR3 runs to 15 residues. V was trimmed by 0 bases and J by 6 bases, leaving 11 bases between them. The rearrangement uses TRBV7-8 and TRBJ2-2; D perhaps matches TRBD1 (6 bases). Sequencing was carried out using peripheral blood. The receptor comes from a man in his sixties or seventies with acute or convalescent COVID-19. Here the CDR3 DNA reads TGTGCCAGCAGCTTAGCCCTTCCAGGGGCCGGGGAGCTGTTTTTT. This sequence encodes CASSLALPGAGELFF.